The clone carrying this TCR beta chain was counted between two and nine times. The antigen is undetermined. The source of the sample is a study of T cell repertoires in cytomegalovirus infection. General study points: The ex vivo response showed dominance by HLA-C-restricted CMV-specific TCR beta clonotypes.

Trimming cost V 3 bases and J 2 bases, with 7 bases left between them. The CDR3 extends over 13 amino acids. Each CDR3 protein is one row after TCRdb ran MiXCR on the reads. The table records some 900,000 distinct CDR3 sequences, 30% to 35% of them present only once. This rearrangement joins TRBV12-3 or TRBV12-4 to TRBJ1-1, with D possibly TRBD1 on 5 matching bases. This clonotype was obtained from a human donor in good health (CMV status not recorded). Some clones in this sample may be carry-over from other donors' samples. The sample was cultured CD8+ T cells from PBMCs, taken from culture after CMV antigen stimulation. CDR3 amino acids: CASSFGHNTEAFF. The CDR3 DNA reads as TGTGCCAGCAGTTTCGGACACAACACTGAAGCTTTCTTT.